This is a list of T cell receptor beta chains from one sample in a study of neurological immune-mediated disorders. TCRdb independently ran MiXCR on the 5' RACE reads; one entry per CDR3 protein. The sample holds fewer than 30,000 distinct CDR3 sequences, around 20% seen once. The sequencing input was PBMCs. These receptors were obtained from a woman aged 55-70 years in good health. CDR3s include the opening cysteine and the closing phenylalanine or tryptophan. The order of the fields is J gene, clone size, V gene, D gene, CDR3 protein, CDR3 DNA. D genes are given only for firm matches. Size values are once, few and many counts, or a class for expanded clones, and some rows have none.

TRBJ1-1 | many | TRBV10-3 | TRBD1 | CAISAGQGPEAFF | TGTGCCATCAGTGCGGGACAGGGCCCTGAAGCTTTCTTT
TRBJ2-1 | few | TRBV28 | TRBD2 | CASRKGRASGIYEQFF | TGTGCCAGCAGAAAGGGGCGGGCTAGCGGGATCTATGAGCAGTTCTTC
TRBJ2-2 | medium-sized | TRBV5-1 | TRBD2 | CASSLGDYYTGELFF | TGCGCCAGCAGCTTGGGGGACTATTACACCGGGGAGCTGTTTTTT
TRBJ2-7 | - | TRBV7-2 | - | CASSLALGNYEQYF | TGTGCCAGCAGCTTAGCGCTAGGGAACTACGAGCAGTACTTC
TRBJ2-3 | many | TRBV20-1 | - | CSALSPLSTDTQYF | TGCAGTGCCCTGAGCCCACTTTCCACAGATACGCAGTATTTT
TRBJ2-1 | many | TRBV24-1 | TRBD2 | CATSDSPLAGGHDYNEQFF | TGTGCCACCAGTGACTCTCCGCTAGCGGGAGGGCATGACTACAATGAGCAGTTCTTC
TRBJ2-1 | - | TRBV4-3 | - | CASSQSGGQDVLNEQFF | TGCGCCAGCAGCCAATCTGGGGGACAAGATGTGTTGAATGAGCAGTTCTTC
TRBJ2-5 | many | TRBV20-1 | TRBD1 | CSARHPTGKETQYF | TGCAGTGCTCGCCACCCGACAGGGAAAGAGACCCAGTACTTC
TRBJ1-5 | many | TRBV9 | - | CASSVDWDSNQPQHF | TGTGCCAGCAGCGTAGATTGGGATAGCAATCAGCCCCAGCATTTT
TRBJ2-4 | medium-sized | TRBV4-3 | TRBD2 | CASSQAASGNIQYF | TGCGCCAGCAGCCAAGCGGCTAGCGGAAACATTCAGTACTTC
TRBJ1-2 | - | TRBV12-3/TRBV12-4 | - | CASSVSGNYGYTF | TGTGCCAGCAGTGTTTCAGGGAACTATGGCTACACCTTC
TRBJ1-2 | - | TRBV4-3 | - | CASSQDFQGFRGYTF | TGCGCCAGCAGCCAAGATTTCCAGGGGTTTAGGGGCTACACCTTC
TRBJ2-2 | - | TRBV29-1 | TRBD1 | CSVAYPGQGIELFF | TGCAGCGTAGCTTATCCGGGACAGGGTATCGAGCTGTTTTTT
TRBJ2-5 | many | TRBV11-2 | - | CASKFEGGKETQYF | TGTGCCAGCAAGTTCGAGGGGGGTAAAGAGACCCAGTACTTC
TRBJ2-5 | many | TRBV5-6 | - | CASSWPSGGETQYF | TGTGCCAGCAGCTGGCCAAGTGGGGGAGAGACCCAGTACTTC
TRBJ2-1 | - | TRBV4-2 | - | CASSPSGAVNEQFF | TGTGCCAGCAGCCCAAGTGGTGCGGTCAATGAGCAGTTCTTC
TRBJ2-7 | many | TRBV28 | - | CASSLRGGIYEQYF | TGTGCCAGCAGTTTAAGAGGCGGTATATACGAGCAGTACTTC
TRBJ2-1 | - | TRBV28 | - | CASSLVYNEQFF | TGTGCCAGCAGTTTAGTTTACAATGAGCAGTTCTTC
TRBJ1-1 | - | TRBV7-9 | TRBD1 | CASSIGQGTTEAFF | TGTGCCAGCAGTATAGGACAGGGGACCACTGAAGCTTTCTTT
TRBJ1-2 | many | TRBV7-8 | - | CASSLGQGLGYTF | TGTGCCAGCAGCTTAGGCCAGGGGTTAGGCTACACCTTC
TRBJ1-4 | - | TRBV5-5 | TRBD1 | CASSFVTGLNEKLFF | TGTGCCAGCAGCTTTGTGACAGGGCTTAATGAAAAACTGTTTTTT
TRBJ1-2 | many | TRBV29-1 | - | CSVEGAVENGYTF | TGCAGCGTTGAGGGCGCGGTGGAAAATGGCTACACCTTC
TRBJ1-6 | many | TRBV5-1 | - | CASRHDRGGNSPLHF | TGCGCCAGCCGACATGATCGGGGAGGAAATTCACCCCTCCACTTT
TRBJ2-7 | many | TRBV5-1 | TRBD2 | CASSPDGRISYEQYF | TGCGCCAGCAGCCCGGACGGGAGGATCTCCTACGAGCAGTACTTC
TRBJ2-3 | many | TRBV20-1 | TRBD2 | CSADSGTSGTDTQYF | TGCAGTGCGGATTCCGGGACTAGCGGCACAGATACGCAGTATTTT
TRBJ1-3 | many | TRBV7-9 | - | CASSLVSSVSGNTIYF | TGTGCCAGCAGCTTAGTTTCCAGTGTCTCTGGAAACACCATATATTTT
TRBJ1-1 | many | TRBV6-2/TRBV6-3 | - | CASSYLWGARTEAFF | TGTGCCAGCAGTTACTTGTGGGGGGCACGAACTGAAGCTTTCTTT
TRBJ1-1 | many | TRBV4-2 | - | CASSQETSPQGWGAFF | TGTGCCAGCAGCCAAGAAACGTCCCCCCAGGGATGGGGAGCTTTCTTT
TRBJ2-1 | - | TRBV20-1 | TRBD2 | CSAPTSGRWVDNEQFF | TGCAGTGCCCCGACTAGCGGGAGATGGGTCGACAATGAGCAGTTCTTC
TRBJ1-1 | few | TRBV29-1 | TRBD1 | CSVEGGTGYTEAFF | TGCAGCGTTGAAGGCGGGACAGGGTACACTGAAGCTTTCTTT
TRBJ2-1 | many | TRBV5-1 | - | CASSPGEGGQIFFF | TGCGCCAGCAGCCCAGGGGAGGGGGGGCAGATATTTTTCTTC
TRBJ1-1 | few | TRBV5-5 | - | CASSIRGGTRMNTEAFF | TGTGCCAGCAGCATCCGCGGTGGGACGAGGATGAACACTGAAGCTTTCTTT
TRBJ1-2 | many | TRBV5-1 | TRBD1 | CASSLTWDSPTYGYTF | TGCGCCAGCAGCTTGACCTGGGACAGCCCTACCTATGGCTACACCTTC
TRBJ2-2 | many | TRBV29-1 | - | CSVGWDIVGGELFF | TGCAGCGTTGGGTGGGACATAGTCGGTGGGGAGCTGTTTTTT
TRBJ2-1 | many | TRBV5-1 | - | CASSLPTGSTYNEQFF | TGCGCCAGCAGCTTGCCGACCGGGAGTACCTACAATGAGCAGTTCTTC
TRBJ1-1 | medium-sized | TRBV20-1 | - | CRAPGGEVTEAFF | TGCAGGGCGCCGGGAGGCGAGGTCACTGAAGCTTTCTTT
TRBJ1-2 | many | TRBV27 | - | CASSPGGGAHGYTF | TGTGCCAGCAGCCCTGGGGGGGGGGCTCATGGCTACACCTTC
TRBJ2-2 | - | TRBV5-1 | - | CASLGDLTNTGDLFF | TGCGCCAGCCTCGGGGACCTGACGAACACCGGGGATCTGTTTTTT
TRBJ2-2 | many | TRBV12-3/TRBV12-4 | - | CASSFPGNTGELFF | TGTGCCAGCAGTTTCCCCGGGAACACCGGGGAGCTGTTTTTT
TRBJ2-7 | many | TRBV20-1 | - | CSAREDGNEQYF | TGCAGTGCTAGAGAGGACGGGAACGAGCAGTACTTC
TRBJ2-2 | many | TRBV5-1 | TRBD2 | CASSALAGDGTGELFF | TGCGCCAGCAGCGCTTTAGCGGGAGATGGCACCGGGGAGCTGTTTTTT
TRBJ2-1 | many | TRBV5-1 | TRBD2 | CASSLAIAGDVNEQFF | TGCGCCAGCAGCTTGGCTATAGCGGGAGACGTCAATGAGCAGTTCTTC
TRBJ2-5 | - | TRBV20-1 | - | CSAKRMETQYF | TGCAGTGCCAAAAGGATGGAGACCCAGTACTTC
TRBJ1-2 | many | TRBV7-2 | - | CATLGGYYGYTF | TGTGCCACCCTCGGGGGGTACTATGGCTACACCTTC
TRBJ2-3 | many | TRBV7-2 | - | CASSLVGYGGPDTQYF | TGTGCCAGCAGCTTAGTGGGCTACGGGGGCCCAGATACGCAGTATTTT
TRBJ1-2 | many | TRBV9 | TRBD1 | CASSGRDSKYYGYTF | TGTGCCAGCAGCGGCCGGGACAGTAAATACTATGGCTACACCTTC
TRBJ2-7 | many | TRBV6-5 | - | CASSPGVEQYF | TGTGCCAGCAGTCCGGGTGTCGAGCAGTACTTC
TRBJ1-1 | - | TRBV20-1 | - | CSASGEAGNTEAFF | TGCAGTGCTTCAGGGGAGGCAGGTAACACTGAAGCTTTCTTT
TRBJ2-7 | many | TRBV6-1 | TRBD1 | CASKGASYEQYF | TGTGCCAGCAAGGGGGCTTCTTACGAGCAGTACTTC